This T cell receptor beta chain originates from a study of T cell responses to AZD1222 COVID-19 vaccine. The length of the CDR3 is 17 residues. Generated by immunoSEQ multiplex PCR, the TCRdb table keeps only in-frame clones and is missing some. Of about 86,000 clones in the sample, approximately 90% were seen once. There are a few counts of this clone. V usage is TRBV12-2 and J usage is TRBJ1-2; TRBD1 is the table's D call and was not checked against the DNA. TRBV12-2 constitutes a pseudogene. This TCR derives from an adult who received the AZD1222 COVID-19 vaccine. Source: peripheral blood, taken 28 days after the second AZD1222 dose. As DNA, the CDR3 is TGTGCAAGTCGCTTAGATCGTCAGGGGTCGGGAAACTATGGCTACACCTTC. The encoded protein is CASRLDRQGSGNYGYTF.